A selection of T cell receptor beta chains follows, all from one sample in a study of OX40 agonist ivuxolimab in advanced cancers. Clones were read by immunoSEQ multiplex PCR, and TCRdb kept only the in-frame ones, dropping some. The sample has tens of thousands of clones, around four fifths seen once. The specimen was CD4+ or CD8+ T cells sorted from blood, collected in a trial of the OX40 agonist ivuxolimab. The receptors were sampled from an adult with an advanced solid tumor such as melanoma, head and neck, liver or kidney cancer. The CDR3 runs from the conserved cysteine through the conserved F or W. Fields, in order: CDR3 length, clone size, V gene, J gene, D gene, CDR3 DNA, CDR3 protein. The D gene is left open where the match is weak. Some rows mark clone size as missing; the rest say once, few, many or name a class of expanded clone.

>17|.|TRBV13|TRBJ2-3|TRBD1
TGTGCCAGCAAAGGGGGCAAGGTCGGGGCTAGCACAGATACGCAGTATTTT
CASKGGKVGASTDTQYF
>15|.|TRBV7-8|TRBJ2-7|.
TGTGCCAGCAGCCCCCAGGGCGGTACTCACTACGAGCAGTACTTC
CASSPQGGTHYEQYF
>12|.|TRBV7-2|TRBJ1-3|.
TGTGCCAGCAGCTTCCCCAGAAACACCATATATTTT
CASSFPRNTIYF
>14|.|TRBV28|TRBJ1-1|.
TGTGCCTCAACGAGGGGTGTGGAGAACACTGAAGCTTTCTTT
CASTRGVENTEAFF
>14|.|TRBV2|TRBJ1-2|.
TGTGCCAGCAGGCTAGACATCGGCTTCTATGGCTACACCTTC
CASRLDIGFYGYTF
>12|few|TRBV2|TRBJ2-5|TRBD1
TGTGCCAGCGGGGGACAGCAAGAGACCCAGTACTTC
CASGGQQETQYF
>13|.|TRBV29-1|TRBJ1-1|.
TGCAGCCCAACCAGACAGGCCAACACTGAAGCTTTCTTT
CSPTRQANTEAFF
>14|.|TRBV7-2|TRBJ2-4|.
TGTGCCAGCAGCCCCGTCGCGGGCGGAAACATTCAGTACTTC
CASSPVAGGNIQYF
>15|.|TRBV5-1|TRBJ1-1|.
TGCGCCAGCCGACCGACAGTCAGGGTGAACACTGAAGCTTTCTTT
CASRPTVRVNTEAFF
>12|.|TRBV18|TRBJ2-3|.
TGTGCCAGCTCGGGCAGCACAGATACGCAGTATTTT
CASSGSTDTQYF
>13|medium-sized|TRBV7-9|TRBJ2-2|.
TGTGCCAGCAGCATCGATTACACCGGGGAGCTGTTTTTT
CASSIDYTGELFF
>14|once|TRBV7-2|TRBJ1-3|.
TGTGCCAGCAGCTTAGATTCACGGGGAAACACCATATATTTT
CASSLDSRGNTIYF
>15|once|TRBV2|TRBJ2-1|.
TGTGCCAGCAGTGTTCGGGCAGCGCAGGGGAATGAGCAGTTCTTC
CASSVRAAQGNEQFF
>14|.|TRBV6-1|TRBJ2-5|TRBD2
TGTGCCAGCACCGGAGCGGGGGGAGGGGAGACCCAGTACTTC
CASTGAGGGETQYF
>14|few|TRBV6-5|TRBJ1-5|.
TGTGCCAGCAGTTACTCGGGGGGAAAACAGCCCCAGCATTTT
CASSYSGGKQPQHF
>14|.|TRBV6-1|TRBJ2-2|.
TGTGCCAGCAGTGTTGAGGTGAACACCGGGGAGCTGTTTTTT
CASSVEVNTGELFF
>15|few|TRBV27|TRBJ1-6|.
TGTGCCAGCAGTTTATCGGATGGGTGGGGTTCACCCCTCCACTTT
CASSLSDGWGSPLHF
>15|.|TRBV28|TRBJ2-2|.
TGTGCCAGCAGTTTAGCGGGGCATTACACCGGGGAGCTGTTTTTT
CASSLAGHYTGELFF
>14|.|TRBV5-4|TRBJ1-2|.
TGTGCCAGCAGCACCGACCTCAGGAGCTATGGCTACACCTTC
CASSTDLRSYGYTF
>11|.|TRBV30|TRBJ2-7|.
TGTGCCTGGAGTGGCCCGCGCGAGCAGTACTTC
CAWSGPREQYF
>14|.|TRBV5-4|TRBJ1-6|TRBD1
TGTGCCAGCAGCTTTGGACAGGGTAATTCACCCCTCCACTTT
CASSFGQGNSPLHF
>13|.|TRBV5-4|TRBJ1-6|.
TGTGCCAGCAGCTTGGTGCGTGATTCACCCCCCCACTTT
CASSLVRDSPPHF
>13|.|TRBV6-5|TRBJ2-5|TRBD1
TGTGCCAGCAGACGGACAGGGCAAGAGACCCAGTACTTC
CASRRTGQETQYF
>13|.|TRBV30|TRBJ1-1|.
TGTGCCTGGAGTGGGGACAAGAACACTGAAGCTTTCTTT
CAWSGDKNTEAFF
>14|.|TRBV7-9|TRBJ2-2|.
TGTGCCAGCAGCTCGCGGACAAACACCGGGGAGCTGTTTTTT
CASSSRTNTGELFF
>14|.|TRBV29-1|TRBJ2-5|TRBD2
TGCAGCGTTGAGTGGGCGGGGGGCCAAGAGACCCAGTACTTC
CSVEWAGGQETQYF
>11|.|TRBV30|TRBJ2-5|TRBD1
TGTGCCTGTAGGGGGCGGGAGACCCAGTACTTC
CACRGRETQYF
>12|.|TRBV5-5|TRBJ1-3|.
TGTGCCAGCAGCGAAAACGGAAACACCATATATTTT
CASSENGNTIYF